This entry concerns a single T cell receptor beta chain. The antigen it recognizes is unknown. No much larger clone is present one base from it, and per-base qualities are unavailable. Participants in the prospective study were enrolled through a virtual design, were aged about 18 to 100 years, and lived in about 25 United States geographic areas. To assign participants to cohorts, the prospective study relied on clinical history that participants themselves reported in a screening survey and a study questionnaire. In the prospective study, mobile phlebotomists collected whole blood, serum and a nasopharyngeal or oropharyngeal swab from each participant. Prospective study participants could optionally give additional blood draws and questionnaires over an approximately two-month period. Blood samples from the prospective study were shipped frozen or at room temperature prior to DNA extraction. This record belongs to a study of blood T cell repertoires in COVID-19 (dated by TCRdb to about 2020). With respect to the entire study: ImmuneRACE Cohort 3 recovered participants were defined by two consecutive negative NP/OP PCR tests, healthcare professional clearance, or symptom resolution. Samples covering the acute and convalescent phases of COVID-19 were provided by collaborators in the United States, Italy and Spain. The prospective study material was composed of cDNA or gDNA derived from T cells, B-cell-depleted T cells, or PBMCs. The dataset comprised deeply sampled blood TCRbeta repertoires from subjects exposed to, actively infected with, or recovered from COVID-19. The repertoires were released in a freely available public database meant as a resource for research on the immune response to SARS-CoV-2. Samples came from the ongoing ImmuneRACE study (first 160 participants) plus 1,254 subjects from 6 global collaborators. A de-identified subject ID, COVID-19 status, age in years and sex were almost always included in the sample metadata. Where available, HLA class I and class II types were obtained from metadata supplied by the sample provider rather than from assay-based typing.

TCRbeta CDR3 regions were amplified from genomic DNA using the immunoSEQ Assay, a bias-controlled multiplex PCR. The authors' pipeline ran thus. Within the assay, amplification of reference gene primers was used to estimate how many nucleated cells each sample contained. To quantify the absolute abundance of each unique TCRbeta CDR3 rearrangement, sequence reads were collapsed and filtered. For each sample, productive Simpson clonality was calculated as the square root of Simpson's diversity index over productive rearrangements. TCRdb retrieved this table from immuneACCESS and kept in-frame rearrangements only. Not all clones are present; in checked studies, unresolved V genes account for under half, and no reason is known for the remainder. The DNA gave D and trimming, while V, J and clone size come from that table. The sample records some 190,000 clones, roughly 86% of which are singletons. The ten top clones hold around 23% of the sample.

The full study reports these points: Clinical and demographic metadata were provided uncurated, with the amount varying by source and participant.

In the germline V gene, CDR1 corresponds to MNHEY and CDR2 to SVGEGT. The junction shows trimming of 5 bases on V and 2 bases on J, and the gene matches do not reach 4 bases of it. The CDR3 spans 14 residues, from the cysteine through the phenylalanine. Only CDR3 DNA remains: 42 bases, in frame from the first base. The rearranged segments are TRBV6-2 or TRBV6-3 and TRBJ2-7, with 9 bases in between that match TRBD1. Sequenced sample: PBMCs or T cells enriched from blood (not recorded which). The sequence was collected from a woman in her thirties or forties in a cohort exposed to, infected with or recovered from COVID-19 (not recorded which). The sequenced DNA is TGTGCCAGCAGTCCCCGGGACAGGGCCTACGAGCAGTACTTC. This translates into CASSPRDRAYEQYF.